This entry lists 20 T cell receptor beta chains sequenced from one sample in a study of regulatory T cells in long-lasting Graves disease. Stated time point: persistent/refractory GD, antithyroid drugs over 5 years with positive TRAb. From RNA extracted from PBMCs, the TCR library was made. To make TCR beta libraries, researchers used iRepertoire HTBI primers and Arm-PCR of CDR3 regions. TCRdb itself ran the multiplex PCR reads through MiXCR, one entry per CDR3 protein. The sample records around 400,000 distinct CDR3 sequences, 23% being singletons. Sequenced material: peripheral blood mononuclear cells (PBMCs), taken when the disease was refractory, from a patient treated with antithyroid drugs. These receptors were collected from a middle-aged woman with Graves disease.

This clonotype was seen many times. CDR3 nucleotides: TGTGCCAGCAGCTCCTTCTCGACAGAGATGAACACTGAAGCTTTCTTT. It is translated as CASSSFSTEMNTEAFF. The chain has TRBV11-2 and TRBJ1-1, with D perhaps TRBD1 (5 bases). Germline V gives CDR1 SGHAT, CDR2 FQNNGV. The CDR3 length is 16 residues. Trimming took off 4 bases at V and 0 bases at J, with 15 bases between the two ends.

This clonotype occurred a few times. The chain combines TRBV29-1 with TRBJ1-1; D is ambiguous. The CDR3 sequence is 13 residues long. Germline loops: CDR1 SQVTM, CDR2 ANQGSEA. V lost 5 bases to trimming and J lost 0 bases, with 10 bases between them. CDR3 nucleotides: TGCAGCGTTTATCCACCTATGAACACTGAAGCTTTCTTT. Translated, it gives CSVYPPMNTEAFF.

The rearrangement links TRBV7-2 to TRBJ1-1; D unresolved. The germline V gene has CDR1 SGHTA and CDR2 FQGNSA. V dropped 1 base and J dropped 4 bases, with 16 bases sitting between them. This CDR3 spans 16 amino acids. CDR3 bases: TGTGCCAGCAGCTTAGAACTTACATTCACTGCCACTGAAGCTTTCTTT. This encodes CASSLELTFTATEAFF.

Many counts were recorded for this clonotype. The J gene is TRBJ2-7, the V gene TRBV2; the D gene is possibly TRBD2 (5 bases). Germline-derived CDR1 and CDR2 are SNHLY and FYNNEI. The CDR3 is made up of 15 amino acids. The V end was cut by 5 bases, the J end by 0 bases, with 14 bases between. CDR3 sequence (DNA): TGTGCCAGCAGTTTAGACATGGGGAGCTCCTACGAGCAGTACTTC. It yields the protein CASSLDMGSSYEQYF. The entire variable domain, with the rest obtained from reference TRBV2 and TRBJ2-7, is as follows: EPEVTQTPSHQVTQMGQEVILRCVPISNHLYFYWYRQILGQKVEFLVSFYNNEISEKSEIFDDQFSVERPDGSNFTLKIRSTKLEDSAMYFCASSLDMGSSYEQYFGPGTRLTVT.

The J gene is TRBJ2-7, the V gene TRBV19; D might be TRBD1 (6 bases). CDR1 is LNHDA and CDR2 is SQIVND in the germline V gene (reference sequence). This CDR3 region has 13 residues. Trimming stripped 4 bases from V and 4 bases from J, with 11 bases between. CDR3 sequence: CASSNLQGYEQYF. The CDR3 DNA is TGTGCCAGTAGTAACCTACAGGGTTACGAGCAGTACTTC.

This clonotype has ten or more counts. The CDR3 sequence: CASSLGPGRYEQYF. The CDR3 region has the DNA TGTGCCAGCAGTTTAGGCCCCGGGCGGTACGAGCAGTACTTC. V and J are TRBV27 and TRBJ2-7, with no clear D. Germline V gene lookup returns CDR1 MNHEY and CDR2 SMNVEV (reference sequence). The V gene lost 2 bases and the J gene lost 4 bases, with 12 bases spanning the gap. The CDR3 has 14 amino acids.

The rearrangement links TRBV11-2 to TRBJ2-1; 8 nucleotides line up with TRBD2. The germline V gene encodes CDR1 SGHAT and CDR2 FQNNGV. After removal of 8 bases from V and 7 bases from J, the junction contained 7 bases not matched to a gene. The CDR3 length is 13 residues. The CDR3 DNA follows: TGTGCCAGCCGACGGGAGGGCCGGAATGAGCAGTTCTTC. It codes for CASRREGRNEQFF.

On this clonotype itself: Just one base apart from a much larger clone, this may be a read error. The chain joins TRBV12-3 or TRBV12-4 to TRBJ1-3; D gene unclear. CDR3 length: 15 residues. The CDR3 nucleotides read TGTGCCAGCAGTTTGGAGTTTGGCGCTGGAGACACCATATATTTT. This codes for CASSLEFGAGDTIYF.

This clonotype was seen at least ten times. The chain recombines TRBV28 with TRBJ2-6; 11 nucleotides line up with TRBD1. The junction had 3 bases not matched to a gene; V was cut back by 5 bases and J by 0 bases. CDR1 MDHEN and CDR2 SYDVKM come from the germline V gene. The CDR3 totals 17 residues. In DNA form, the CDR3 reads TGTGCCAGCAGTCCCGGGACAGGGGGCTCTGGGGCCAACGTCCTGACTTTC. Protein product: CASSPGTGGSGANVLTF.

This clonotype was recorded many times. The chain is built from TRBV2 and TRBJ1-1, with 8 positions matching TRBD1. Germline-derived CDR1 and CDR2 are SNHLY and FYNNEI. There are 15 residues in the CDR3. J lost 3 bases, V lost 6 bases, and 9 bases had no gene match. CDR3 DNA sequence: TGTGCCAGCAGCGATGGACAGGGTCGGGACACTGAAGCTTTCTTT. Amino acids: CASSDGQGRDTEAFF.

This clonotype has a handful of counts. The V and J genes are TRBV20-1 and TRBJ1-5, with a tentative D call TRBD1 (5 bases). Trimming left V 5 bases short and J 6 bases short, with 14 bases between. The CDR3 contains 13 residues. Germline assignment: CDR1 DFQATT and CDR2 SNEGSKA (reference sequence). Here the CDR3 reads CSARSQEFQPQHF. CDR3 in DNA: TGCAGTGCTCGATCACAGGAGTTTCAGCCCCAGCATTTT.

This chain connects TRBV7-2 to TRBJ2-7, with D unresolved. V lost 1 base and J lost 0, with 10 bases in between. The germline V gene encodes CDR1 SGHTA and CDR2 FQGNSA. This CDR3 has 15 amino acids. The DNA for the CDR3 is TGTGCCAGCAGCTTAGGTCGAGTTCGCTCCTACGAGCAGTACTTC. Its protein product is CASSLGRVRSYEQYF.

This clonotype came up a few times. The V and J genes are TRBV12-3 or TRBV12-4 and TRBJ2-3; D remains ambiguous. The CDR3 covers 12 residues. Between the trimmed V and J ends, which lost 6 bases and 3 bases, there was a span of 7 bases. CDR3 nucleotide sequence: TGTGCCAGCAGCCAAGCAACAGATACGCAGTATTTT. It is translated as CASSQATDTQYF.

This clonotype was recorded a few times. This rearrangement joins TRBV30 to TRBJ2-7; a weak D match, TRBD2 (6 bases). Germline V lookup: CDR1 GTSNPN, CDR2 SVGIG (reference sequence). The V and J ends lost 2 bases and 3 bases respectively, with 14 bases between them. The CDR3 runs to 14 residues. The CDR3 region has the DNA TGTGCCTGGAGTTTCGCGCAGGGACTCTACGAGCAGTACTTC. It specifies CAWSFAQGLYEQYF. Variable domain in full (rest from reference TRBV30 and TRBJ2-7): SQTIHQWPATLVQPVGSPLSLECTVEGTSNPNLYWYRQAAGRGLQLLFYSVGIGQISSEVPQNLSASRPQDRQFILSSKKLLLSDSGFYLCAWSFAQGLYEQYFGPGTRLTVT.

The chain links TRBV5-1 to TRBJ2-5; D not resolved. This CDR3 comprises 15 residues. V was trimmed by 2 bases and J by 0 bases, leaving 11 bases between them. Germline assignment: CDR1 SGHRS and CDR2 YFSETQ. CDR3 DNA sequence: TGCGCCAGCAGCTTCGGCAGGAGATACCAAGAGACCCAGTACTTC. It is translated as CASSFGRRYQETQYF.

This clonotype has a count of ten or more. CDR3 region: CSAAGTDYGYTF. DNA for the CDR3: TGCAGTGCCGCCGGGACTGATTATGGCTACACCTTC. The chain recombines TRBV20-1 with TRBJ1-2; TRBD1 is a possible D gene (5 bases). The CDR3 totals 12 residues. The V gene's germline CDR1 is DFQATT and CDR2 SNEGSKA (reference sequence). Between the trimmed V and J ends, which lost 6 bases and 5 bases, there was a span of 13 bases.

The chain uses TRBV6-2 or TRBV6-3 and TRBJ2-4, with 9 bases matching TRBD1. The CDR3 contains 16 residues. With V trimmed by 6 bases and J by 2 bases, 8 bases remained unmatched. Germline lookup yields CDR1 MNHEY and CDR2 SVGEGT. The CDR3 DNA is TGTGCCAGCAGACCCCGGGACAGGGATTCCAAAAACATTCAGTACTTC. Translated, it gives CASRPRDRDSKNIQYF.

In this sample, this clonotype turned up a few times. The rearrangement joins TRBV15 to TRBJ1-4; unclear D gene. This CDR3 has 13 amino acids. Germline CDR1 reads LNHNV; CDR2 reads YYDKDF (reference sequence). The germline V and J ends were trimmed by 2 bases and 7 bases, with 8 bases remaining between them. The CDR3 loop is CATSRTPGEKLFF. The CDR3 DNA follows: TGTGCCACCAGCAGAACCCCAGGTGAAAAACTGTTTTTT.

This clonotype was recorded many times. The chain combines TRBV20-1 with TRBJ2-7, with 7 bases aligning to TRBD2. V shed 5 bases and J 3 bases; nucleotides not matched to a gene: 7. The CDR3 runs to 13 residues. Germline-derived CDR1 and CDR2 are DFQATT and SNEGSKA (reference sequence). The CDR3: CSAPQWGGYEQYF. CDR3 coding DNA: TGCAGTGCTCCGCAGTGGGGGGGCTACGAGCAGTACTTC.

This clonotype was counted at least ten times. CDR3 sequence (DNA): TGTGCCAGCAGCTTAACGAAGGAAGGGGCAACTGAAGCTTTCTTT. It translates to CASSLTKEGATEAFF. The chain combines TRBV7-3 with TRBJ1-1; tentatively, D is TRBD1 (5 bases). The length of the CDR3 is 15 residues. V was pared by 0 bases and J by 5 bases, with 13 bases between. Germline-derived CDR1 and CDR2 are SGHTA and FQGTGA.